This TCR beta chain was profiled in a study of vaccination effects on CD4 cells after COVID-19. Study summary: Two-dose BNT162b2 or mRNA-1273 vaccination was given to participants. Points from the study as a whole: Clones induced by infection and by vaccine showed marked clonal contraction late after vaccination.

This clone has more than one count but fewer than ten. Its antigen is not known. Peptide-pool stimulation followed by sequencing identified expanded antigen-specific CD4+ clonotypes in the ViraFEST assay. With approximately ten days of culture completed, CD4+ T cells were isolated. By PCR, the person was confirmed to have had SARS-CoV-2 infection between March and December 2020. For each well, a few million PBMC were cultured with 9 to 10 IU/ml IL-2 and 8.5 to 10 ug/ml peptides. Half the medium was swapped for IL-2 medium on days 3 and 7. Data came from immunoSEQ multiplex PCR; TCRdb stores just in-frame clones and leaves some out. This sample has tens of thousands of clones; less than 85% occur once, and the top ten carry roughly 34%. V was pared by 7 bases and J by 8 bases, with 15 bases between. Germline V lookup: CDR1 SGHNT, CDR2 YYREEE (reference sequence). The length of the CDR3 is 13 residues.

The V call is TRBV5-4, the J call TRBJ2-2; D possibly uses TRBD1 or TRBD2 (5 bases each). The clonotype comes from a human donor who had a prior SARS-CoV-2 infection. Specimen: CD4+ T cells from PBMCs cultured with a peptide pool, collected before COVID-19 vaccination. CDR3 in amino acids: CASRRDLRGELFF. The CDR3 DNA reads TGTGCCAGCCGCCGGGACCTCCGGGGGGAGCTGTTTTTT.